The entry below describes one T cell receptor beta chain. Germline CDR1 SGDLS, CDR2 YYNGEE. The V end lost 0 bases, the J end lost 9 bases, and 13 bases lay between the germline ends. The CDR3 consists of 14 residues. Generated by immunoSEQ multiplex PCR, the TCRdb table keeps only in-frame clones and is missing some. Found here are some 74,000 clones, roughly 90% of them singletons; the top ten hold 0.34%. The data were obtained in a study of Tregs in tolerant kidney transplant recipients. Unstimulated regulatory T cells (CD4+CD25+CD127-), CD4+CD25- non-regulatory cells, CD4 and CD8 cells were FACS-sorted from thawed PBMCs. Thawed PBMCs were rested overnight at 37°C with around 180 IU/ml IL-2 before regulatory T cell sorting.

The chain uses TRBV9 and TRBJ1-5; tentatively, D is TRBD1 (6 bases). The sequence was collected from a human donor who received a combined kidney and bone marrow transplant. The specimen comprised Tregs from blood, sampled before the transplant. This CDR3 is CASSVGDTAGPQHF. The CDR3 bases are TGTGCCAGCAGCGTAGGGGACACCGCAGGGCCCCAGCATTTT. The full variable domain, completed using reference TRBV9 and TRBJ1-5, is DSGVTQTPKHLITATGQRVTLRCSPRSGDLSVYWYQQSLDQGLQFLIQYYNGEERAKGNILERFSAQQFPDLHSELNLSSLELGDSALYFCASSVGDTAGPQHFGDGTRLSIL.